The present TCR beta chain was sequenced within a study of T cell changes during pregnancy in multiple sclerosis. Germline V gives CDR1 LNHDA, CDR2 SQIVND (reference sequence). The CDR3 contains 15 residues. The ends were cut back, 5 bases at V and 0 bases at J, with 11 bases in the middle. Repertoires were generated with immunoSEQ multiplex PCR, while TCRdb's copy carries only in-frame clones and drops some. The sample shows fewer than 60,000 clones, about 90% of them seen only once. The specimen was CD4+ T cells from peripheral blood mononuclear cells, collected after pregnancy. The chain is built from TRBV19 and TRBJ1-3; D gene uncertain. The sequence came from a female donor with multiple sclerosis, enrolled in a pregnancy study. The CDR3 nucleotides read TGTGCCAGTAGTCCCCAGGTTGGCTCTGGAAACACCATATATTTT. As protein: CASSPQVGSGNTIYF.